Below, 9 T cell receptor beta chains from the same sample are listed, as sequenced in a study of blood T cell repertoires in COVID-19. Some clones are missing from TCRdb's copy, which holds only in-frame ones; the method was immunoSEQ multiplex PCR. The sample records around 310,000 clones, about nine tenths being singletons. Sequencing was performed on PBMCs or T cells enriched from blood (not recorded which). All receptors derive from a woman in her twenties or thirties who had recovered from COVID-19.

The genes are TRBV19 and TRBJ1-4; D is possibly TRBD1 (6 bases). The CDR3 covers 17 residues. V lost 4 bases to trimming and J lost 0 bases, with 15 bases between them. Germline V lookup: CDR1 LNHDA, CDR2 SQIVND (reference sequence). The CDR3 here is CASSSLQGVATNEKLFF. The CDR3 DNA follows: TGTGCCAGTAGTAGCTTACAGGGTGTTGCAACTAATGAAAAACTGTTTTTT.

The J gene is TRBJ1-2, the V gene TRBV2, with D unresolved. The V and J ends lost 5 bases and 6 bases respectively, with 13 bases between them. CDR3 length: 13 amino acids. Per germline, CDR1 SNHLY and CDR2 FYNNEI. The DNA for the CDR3 is TGTGCCAGCAGTAGAGGGTTAAGCCATGGCTACACCTTC. This gives the protein CASSRGLSHGYTF.

In its sample, this clone was seen a few times. The J gene is TRBJ1-6, the V gene TRBV6-5, with 11 bases matching TRBD1. Germline CDR1 is MNHEY and CDR2 is SVGAGI. V lost 0 bases to trimming and J lost 11 bases; unmatched junction nucleotides: 6. The CDR3 is 16 residues long. The CDR3 spells CASSYSSGTGGPPLHF. CDR3 coding DNA: TGTGCCAGCAGTTACTCCAGTGGGACAGGGGGTCCACCCCTCCACTTT.

V and J are TRBV10-1 and TRBJ2-2, with D hard to call. CDR3 length: 13 residues. V lost 10 bases and J 5 bases, leaving 14 bases between the germline ends. Germline values: CDR1 WNHNN, CDR2 SYGVQD (reference sequence). CDR3 amino acids: CATSKEWTGELFF. The CDR3 DNA follows: TGCGCCACCTCTAAGGAGTGGACCGGGGAGCTGTTTTTT.

The chain combines TRBV6-5 with TRBJ2-7; D might be TRBD2 (5 bases). Germline loops: CDR1 MNHEY, CDR2 SVGAGI. The V and J ends lost 0 bases and 4 bases respectively, with 10 bases between them. This CDR3 comprises 14 residues. The CDR3 sequence: CASSYSVSVYEQYF. CDR3 coding DNA: TGTGCCAGCAGTTACTCGGTTAGCGTATACGAGCAGTACTTC.

The V and J genes are TRBV28 and TRBJ2-3; TRBD2 matches 10 bases. Germline V gives CDR1 MDHEN, CDR2 SYDVKM. This CDR3 is 18 amino acids long. The J segment lost 4 bases and the V segment lost 3 bases, leaving 13 bases of the junction unmatched. DNA of the CDR3: TGTGCCAGCAGTTTCCTGGCTAGCGGGAGTTACTCGCCAGATACGCAGTATTTT. Protein: CASSFLASGSYSPDTQYF.

In its sample, this clone was seen once. V gene TRBV4-2 combines with J gene TRBJ2-1; D perhaps matches TRBD1 (6 bases). This CDR3 is built from 17 residues. Per germline, CDR1 LGHNA and CDR2 YNFKEQ. Trimming took off 4 bases at V and 2 bases at J, with 18 bases between the two ends. CDR3: CASSRARGAGTYNEQFF. The CDR3 DNA sequence: TGTGCCAGCAGCCGGGCCAGGGGCGCGGGTACCTACAATGAGCAGTTCTTC.

The gene calls are TRBV7-9 and TRBJ1-4; TRBD1 is a possible D gene (5 bases). Looked up from germline, CDR1 is SEHNR and CDR2 is FQNEAQ (reference sequence). Between the trimmed V and J ends, which lost 1 base and 5 bases, there was a span of 17 bases. The CDR3 is made up of 17 amino acids. CDR3 in DNA: TGTGCCAGCAGCTTAGGGGGAGGGGCGGCGAAGAATGAAAAACTGTTTTTT. Residues: CASSLGGGAAKNEKLFF.

The chain uses TRBV11-2 and TRBJ2-2; a weak D match, TRBD1 (6 bases). Germline V lookup: CDR1 SGHAT, CDR2 FQNNGV. The CDR3 totals 14 residues. V lost 0 bases, J lost 5 bases, and 7 bases lay in between. In DNA, the CDR3 is TGTGCCAGCAGCTTAGAACAGGGTACCGGGGAGCTGTTTTTT. Amino acids: CASSLEQGTGELFF.